Listed here are 21 T cell receptor beta chains from one sample, sequenced in a study of cytomegalovirus exposure and HLA in healthy donors. Amplification used 60 Vbeta primers and 13 Jbeta primers. The method was immunoSEQ multiplex PCR; TCRdb's version includes in-frame clones alone and lacks a portion of them. The table has about 120,000 clones, more than 60% seen once; the top ten hold 8% to 10%. Sequencing was carried out using PBMCs. These receptors all stem from a man between 35 and 55 years old in good health and CMV-seropositive.

J is TRBJ2-1 and V is TRBV10-1; TRBD2 agrees at 7 bases. The CDR3 is made up of 16 amino acids. The ends lost 6 bases at V and 2 bases at J; junction bases unmatched: 10. CDR1 WNHNN and CDR2 SYGVQD come from the germline V gene (reference sequence). CDR3: CASSAGSGGPYNEQFF. Here the CDR3 DNA reads TGCGCCAGCAGCGCCGGTTCGGGGGGACCCTACAATGAGCAGTTCTTC.

The chain links TRBV6-6 to TRBJ2-7; a possible D gene is TRBD1 (6 bases). Germline V lookup: CDR1 MNHNY, CDR2 SVGAGI (reference sequence). This CDR3 has 14 residues. Trimming removed 0 bases at V and 5 bases at J, with 11 bases between. CDR3 sequence (DNA): TGTGCCAGCAGTTACTCTTCAGGGGCAGACGAGCAGTACTTC. It translates to CASSYSSGADEQYF.

J is TRBJ1-4 and V is TRBV7-9; no clear D. Germline V gene data show CDR1 as SEHNR and CDR2 as FQNEAQ (reference sequence). The CDR3 spans 13 residues. The V end was cut by 3 bases, the J end by 13 bases, with 15 bases between. CDR3 sequence: CASSFDAGGILFF. CDR3 bases: TGTGCCAGCAGCTTCGACGCAGGAGGGATACTGTTTTTT.

This clone appeared a few times. The chain joins TRBV6-5 to TRBJ1-1; 8 nucleotides align to TRBD1. Germline CDR1 and CDR2: MNHEY and SVGAGI. V shed 4 bases and J 1 base; nucleotides not matched to a gene: 5. The CDR3 runs 15 residues. The CDR3 region is CASSSAGGGNTEAFF. In DNA form, the CDR3 reads TGTGCCAGCAGTTCCGCAGGGGGCGGGAACACTGAAGCTTTCTTT.

This clone turned up a few times. The chain couples TRBV29-1 to TRBJ2-1; 10 nucleotides line up with TRBD2. Looked up from germline, CDR1 is SQVTM and CDR2 is ANQGSEA. This CDR3 region has 14 residues. Losses at the gene ends were 4 bases for V and 6 bases for J; bases not matched to a gene: 6. The CDR3 spells CSVAGTSEGNEQFF. CDR3 in DNA: TGCAGCGTTGCCGGGACTAGCGAGGGCAATGAGCAGTTCTTC.

The chain joins TRBV7-6 to TRBJ1-5; weak D call: TRBD1 (5 bases). The V and J ends lost 3 bases and 2 bases respectively, with 11 bases between them. The CDR3 covers 15 residues. CDR1 and CDR2 (germline): SGHVS, FNYEAQ. The CDR3 DNA is TGTGCCAGCAGCTTGGAGTCAGGGCGCAATCAGCCCCAGCATTTT. Translating it yields CASSLESGRNQPQHF.

This chain connects TRBV7-9 to TRBJ1-4; no definite D call. The CDR3 length is 16 residues. In germline, CDR1 is SEHNR, CDR2 FQNEAQ (reference sequence). V was shortened by 3 bases and J by 2 bases, with 13 bases between the two germline ends. CDR3 bases: TGTGCCAGCAGCTTCTCGGAGACCGGCACTAATGAAAAACTGTTTTTT. This codes for CASSFSETGTNEKLFF.

This clone was observed a few times. This chain connects TRBV2 to TRBJ1-5; D is perhaps TRBD1 (5 bases). The CDR3 has 13 amino acids. Between the trimmed V and J ends, which lost 7 bases and 6 bases, there was a span of 13 bases. CDR1 and CDR2 from the germline V gene are SNHLY and FYNNEI. The CDR3 protein is CASKGTSGQPQHF. The CDR3 DNA is TGTGCCAGCAAAGGGACTTCGGGTCAGCCCCAGCATTTT.

The CDR3 bases are TGTGCCAGTAGTATGCGGGGTGGTGGGAACTATGGCTACACCTTC. This translates into CASSMRGGGNYGYTF. The V and J genes are TRBV19 and TRBJ1-2; D is unclear. The V end was cut by 3 bases, the J end by 2 bases, with 13 bases between. CDR3 length: 15 amino acids. The germline CDR1 and CDR2 sequences are LNHDA and SQIVND (reference sequence). Full variable domain (outside the CDR3, taken from reference TRBV19 and TRBJ1-2): DGGITQSPKYLFRKEGQNVTLSCEQNLNHDAMYWYRQDPGQGLRLIYYSQIVNDFQKGDIAEGYSVSREKKESFPLTVTSAQKNPTAFYLCASSMRGGGNYGYTFGSGTRLTVV.

V gene TRBV18 combines with J gene TRBJ2-1, with 7 bases that match TRBD1. From germline, CDR1 is KGHSH and CDR2 LQKENI. The CDR3 is made up of 17 amino acids. V was pared by 6 bases and J by 0 bases, with 11 bases of the junction left unmatched. CDR3 region: CASSRKQGRSSYNEQFF. The CDR3 DNA follows: TGTGCCAGCTCCCGCAAACAGGGGCGAAGCTCCTACAATGAGCAGTTCTTC.

Only a few counts were recorded for this clone. The chain uses TRBV10-3 and TRBJ2-3, with TRBD2 matching 13 bases. The germline V gene has CDR1 ENHRY and CDR2 SYGVKD. The CDR3 totals 14 residues. Losses at the gene ends were 9 bases for V and 1 base for J; bases not matched to a gene: 1. The CDR3 sequence: CAIGTSGGTDTQYF. The DNA of the CDR3 is TGTGCCATAGGGACTAGCGGGGGCACAGATACGCAGTATTTT.

The gene calls are TRBV28 and TRBJ1-2; D gene unclear. CDR3 length: 12 residues. From germline, CDR1 is MDHEN and CDR2 SYDVKM. The V gene lost 3 bases and the J gene lost 10 bases, with 12 bases spanning the gap. The CDR3 nucleotides are TGTGCCAGCAGTTTTCCCCCCCGGGACTACACCTTC. Its translation is CASSFPPRDYTF.

V and J are TRBV5-1 and TRBJ2-7; TRBD1 might be the D (7 bases). The CDR3 length is 14 residues. V was clipped by 0 bases and J by 6 bases, with 13 bases between them. Per germline, CDR1 SGHRS and CDR2 YFSETQ. DNA of the CDR3: TGCGCCAGCAGCTTGGCCCAGGGGGGAGGCGAGCAGTACTTC. Residues: CASSLAQGGGEQYF.

The sample holds one count of this clone. This chain links TRBV30 with TRBJ2-7, with D maybe TRBD1 (5 bases). The CDR3 totals 16 residues. Germline CDR1 is GTSNPN and CDR2 is SVGIG (reference sequence). The V and J ends lost 2 bases and 0 bases respectively, with 17 bases between them. CDR3 nucleotides: TGTGCCTGGAGTACCCGTTGGGGCCGGAGCTCCTACGAGCAGTACTTC. It translates to CAWSTRWGRSSYEQYF.

The chain joins TRBV29-1 to TRBJ1-1; D perhaps matches TRBD1 (5 bases). This CDR3 comprises 12 residues. Germline V lookup: CDR1 SQVTM, CDR2 ANQGSEA. V gave up 6 bases and J gave up 2 bases, with 10 bases separating them. The CDR3 DNA is TGCAGCGTCGGGGGGGTAAACACTGAAGCTTTCTTT. This codes for CSVGGVNTEAFF.

In the case of this clone: This sample includes further DNA sequences coding for the same CDR3. The chain has TRBV6-5 and TRBJ1-2, with D possibly matching TRBD1 (6 bases). The CDR3 is 14 amino acids. Deletions cut 0 bases from V and 4 bases from J, with 9 bases between. Germline V CDR1 and CDR2: MNHEY, SVGAGI. The CDR3 coding sequence is TGTGCCAGCAGTTACTCTAGGGGGTCCTATGGCTACACCTTC. Residues: CASSYSRGSYGYTF.

J is TRBJ1-1 and V is TRBV10-2; D may be TRBD1 (5 bases). Germline assignment: CDR1 WSHSY and CDR2 SAAADI. This CDR3 has 12 residues. The V and J ends lost 4 bases and 4 bases respectively, with 7 bases between them. The CDR3 DNA reads TGCGCCAGCAGTGTTAGGGGCACTGAAGCTTTCTTT. Translation gives CASSVRGTEAFF.

The chain combines TRBV27 with TRBJ1-2, with TRBD1 matching 9 bases. CDR3 length equals 13 residues. Germline-derived CDR1 and CDR2 are MNHEY and SMNVEV (reference sequence). V dropped 6 bases and J dropped 7; count of bases not matched to a gene: 6. The CDR3 coding sequence is TGTGCCAGCAGGTCTACAGGGGGCCTTGGCTACACCTTC. Amino acid sequence: CASRSTGGLGYTF.

J is TRBJ1-1 and V is TRBV7-8; D uncertain. With 2 bases removed from V and 3 bases from J, the gap between germline ends came to 13 bases. Germline V gene sequence: CDR1 SGHVS, CDR2 FQNEAQ. The CDR3 spans 15 residues. The CDR3 is CASSLMVGGDTEAFF. DNA for the CDR3: TGTGCCAGCAGCTTAATGGTCGGTGGAGACACTGAAGCTTTCTTT.

This clone was observed a few times. The chain carries TRBV5-1 and TRBJ2-7, with 8 bases matching TRBD1. Per germline, CDR1 SGHRS and CDR2 YFSETQ. CDR3 length equals 14 residues. Germline trimming cut 2 bases from V and 1 base from J; bases unmatched to any gene: 2. The CDR3 spells CASSFTGGSYEQYF. The CDR3 region has the DNA TGCGCCAGCAGCTTTACAGGGGGATCCTACGAGCAGTACTTC.

The CDR3 nucleotides read TGTGCCAGCACGAGTGGCGGGGGGTTCCAAGAGACCCAGTACTTC. This gives the protein CASTSGGGFQETQYF. The V call is TRBV2, the J call TRBJ2-5; 8 bases are shared with TRBD2. CDR1 and CDR2 from the germline V gene are SNHLY and FYNNEI. V dropped 7 bases and J dropped 1; count of bases not matched to a gene: 8. The CDR3 has 15 residues. Together with reference TRBV2 and TRBJ2-5, the CDR3 gives the full variable domain: EPEVTQTPSHQVTQMGQEVILRCVPISNHLYFYWYRQILGQKVEFLVSFYNNEISEKSEIFDDQFSVERPDGSNFTLKIRSTKLEDSAMYFCASTSGGGFQETQYFGPGTRLLVL.